Each of the 27 T cell receptor beta chains below was sequenced from the same sample in a study of shared clonotypes between healthy human individuals. Sequenced by immunoSEQ multiplex PCR; TCRdb stores in-frame clones only, minus some. The data hold about 2.4 million clones, with under 95% observed a single time. The sequenced sample consisted of naive CD4+ T cells from PBMCs. Specified subset: CD45RA+ positively selected. These receptors were obtained from a man between 18 and 35 years old in good health. Some clones in this sample may be carry-over from other donors' samples.

The chain couples TRBV5-4 to TRBJ1-1; TRBD1 aligns across 12 bases. The CDR3 runs 15 residues. CDR1 is SGHNT and CDR2 is YYREEE in the germline V gene (reference sequence). With V trimmed by 4 bases and J by 5 bases, 6 bases remained unmatched. CDR3 bases: TGTGCCAGCAGCCACGGGACAGGGGGCTTAACTGAAGCTTTCTTT. As protein: CASSHGTGGLTEAFF.

V gene TRBV28 combines with J gene TRBJ1-2, with D possibly TRBD1 on 5 matching bases. CDR3 length: 15 amino acids. Germline loops: CDR1 MDHEN, CDR2 SYDVKM. V was shortened by 5 bases and J by 0 bases, with 13 bases between the two germline ends. For the CDR3, the DNA is TGTGCCAGCAGTACAACAGGAGTTCCTAACTATGGCTACACCTTC. It is translated as CASSTTGVPNYGYTF.

V and J are TRBV28 and TRBJ1-2; 7 bases are shared with TRBD1. V trimming: 5 bases; J trimming: 4 bases; junction bases outside the gene matches: 7. This CDR3 spans 14 amino acids. Germline V gives CDR1 MDHEN, CDR2 SYDVKM. Written as DNA, the CDR3 is TGTGCCAGCAGTCTCCGTACAGGGGCCTATGGCTACACCTTC. Its protein is CASSLRTGAYGYTF.

This chain joins TRBV7-9 and TRBJ2-2; TRBD2 agrees at 8 bases. V shed 5 bases, J shed 2 bases, and the junction held 7 bases outside the gene matches. The length of the CDR3 is 16 residues. Germline V lookup: CDR1 SEHNR, CDR2 FQNEAQ (reference sequence). The CDR3 here is CASSERWTSNTGELFF. In nucleotides, the CDR3 is TGTGCCAGCAGCGAACGCTGGACTAGCAACACCGGGGAGCTGTTTTTT. Using reference TRBV7-9 and TRBJ2-2 for the parts outside the CDR3, the full variable domain is DTGVSQNPRHKITKRGQNVTFRCDPISEHNRLYWYRQTLGQGPEFLTYFQNEAQLEKSRLLSDRFSAERPKGSFSTLEIQRTEQGDSAMYLCASSERWTSNTGELFFGEGSRLTVL.

To note about this clone: Distinct nucleotide sequences in the sample also encode this CDR3. The chain's CDR3 is CASSILRVTGELFF. The DNA for the CDR3 is TGTGCCAGTAGTATATTGAGGGTTACCGGGGAGCTGTTTTTT. The rearrangement links TRBV19 to TRBJ2-2; maybe TRBD2 (5 bases). Trimming shortened V by 2 bases and J by 5 bases, and 9 bases separated the two germline ends. The germline V gene encodes CDR1 LNHDA and CDR2 SQIVND (reference sequence). The CDR3 consists of 14 residues.

The gene calls are TRBV15 and TRBJ1-2; 7 bases match TRBD1. The CDR3 runs to 14 residues. From germline, CDR1 is LNHNV and CDR2 YYDKDF (reference sequence). Trimming at V came to 0 bases and at J to 8 bases, leaving 6 bases not matched to a gene. The chain's CDR3 is CATSRDRDRAGYTF. CDR3 bases: TGTGCCACCAGCAGAGATCGAGACAGGGCGGGCTACACCTTC.

This chain links TRBV6-5 with TRBJ1-3; unclear D gene. V dropped 5 bases and J dropped 0 bases, with 11 bases sitting between them. Per the germline V gene, CDR1 is MNHEY and CDR2 is SVGAGI. The CDR3 covers 15 residues. CDR3 sequence reads: CASSQRRTSGNTIYF. CDR3 bases: TGTGCCAGCAGTCAAAGACGGACCTCTGGAAACACCATATATTTT.

The chain is built from TRBV7-9 and TRBJ1-5; maybe TRBD1 (6 bases). V was pared by 1 base and J by 0 bases, with 19 bases between. This CDR3 comprises 19 residues. CDR1 and CDR2 from the germline V gene are SEHNR and FQNEAQ (reference sequence). CDR3 amino acids: CASSLVQTGGPYSNQPQHF. CDR3 coding DNA: TGTGCCAGCAGCTTAGTCCAGACAGGAGGACCCTATAGCAATCAGCCCCAGCATTTT.

The V call is TRBV14, the J call TRBJ1-1; D uncertain. Germline CDR1 is SGHDN and CDR2 is FVKESK. This CDR3 comprises 14 residues. V was trimmed by 1 base and J by 10 bases, leaving 16 bases between them. The CDR3 DNA follows: TGTGCCAGCAGCCAAGTGGCGGGGAGCGTAGCAGCTTTCTTT. Its translation: CASSQVAGSVAAFF.

The chain combines TRBV28 with TRBJ1-4; a possible D gene is TRBD1 (6 bases). The V gene lost 4 bases and the J gene lost 3 bases, with 21 bases spanning the gap. The germline CDR1 and CDR2 sequences are MDHEN and SYDVKM. The CDR3 runs to 18 residues. The CDR3 bases are TGTGCCAGCAGTTCCTCTTTAGGGGGAAGGATGGCTAATGAAAAACTGTTTTTT. Translating gives CASSSSLGGRMANEKLFF.

The V gene is TRBV27, the J gene TRBJ1-2; weak D call: TRBD1 (5 bases). The CDR3 is 11 amino acids. Germline CDR1 MNHEY, CDR2 SMNVEV (reference sequence). The V gene lost 5 bases and the J gene lost 4 bases, with 5 bases spanning the gap. CDR3 protein: CASSGGYGYTF. CDR3 coding DNA: TGTGCCAGCAGTGGGGGCTATGGCTACACCTTC.

The rearrangement joins TRBV4-1 to TRBJ2-3; possibly TRBD1 for D (6 bases). V was cut by 3 bases and J by 0 bases, with 19 bases left in between. The CDR3 covers 18 residues. Germline CDR1 reads MGHRA; CDR2 reads YSYEKL. The CDR3 sequence: CASSQLQGGGPSTDTQYF. CDR3 in DNA: TGCGCCAGCAGCCAGTTACAGGGTGGCGGACCAAGCACAGATACGCAGTATTTT.

The rearrangement joins TRBV7-3 to TRBJ2-1, with D maybe TRBD1 (7 bases). The germline CDR1 and CDR2 sequences are SGHTA and FQGTGA. The V end lost 4 bases, the J end lost 8 bases, and 21 bases lay between the germline ends. This CDR3 contains 16 residues. CDR3 bases: TGTGCCAGCAGCTCCCCAGGGGGGAGTTTCCCCCATGAGCAGTTCTTC. Translation: CASSSPGGSFPHEQFF.

This clone was seen once. The gene calls are TRBV30 and TRBJ1-5; no definite D call. With 0 bases removed from V and 2 bases from J, the gap between germline ends came to 20 bases. Per the germline V gene, CDR1 is GTSNPN and CDR2 is SVGIG (reference sequence). The CDR3 runs to 18 residues. CDR3 loop: CAWSVSENWIPGNQPQHF. Here the CDR3 DNA reads TGTGCCTGGAGTGTATCCGAGAATTGGATCCCGGGCAATCAGCCCCAGCATTTT.

The V gene is TRBV11-3, the J gene TRBJ1-1; D is possibly TRBD1 (6 bases). This CDR3 spans 14 amino acids. With 3 bases removed from V and 0 bases from J, the gap between germline ends came to 8 bases. Germline V gene data show CDR1 as SGHNT and CDR2 as YENEEA. The CDR3: CASSLDRLNTEAFF. CDR3 nucleotide sequence: TGTGCCAGCAGCTTGGACAGATTGAACACTGAAGCTTTCTTT.

The V call is TRBV5-4, the J call TRBJ2-1; 8 nucleotides match TRBD2. The CDR3 extends over 14 amino acids. The J segment lost 8 bases and the V segment lost 2 bases, leaving 6 bases of the junction unmatched. Germline V gene lookup returns CDR1 SGHNT and CDR2 YYREEE (reference sequence). Written as DNA, the CDR3 is TGTGCCAGCAGCTTAGCGGGGGCCCGTGATGAGCAGTTCTTC. It codes for CASSLAGARDEQFF.

The chain is built from TRBV9 and TRBJ2-3, with D tentatively TRBD1 (6 bases). CDR1 is SGDLS, CDR2 YYNGEE, per germline. The CDR3 is 14 residues long. Trimming removed 4 bases from V and 4 bases from J, with 13 bases in between. The CDR3 region is CASSTTGFPDTQYF. The DNA of the CDR3 is TGTGCCAGCAGCACAACAGGGTTCCCAGATACGCAGTATTTT.

The rearrangement links TRBV30 to TRBJ1-6, with 7 bases identical to TRBD1. The V gene's germline CDR1 is GTSNPN and CDR2 SVGIG (reference sequence). The CDR3 extends over 16 amino acids. V lost 2 bases to trimming and J lost 0 bases; unmatched junction nucleotides: 4. For the CDR3, the DNA is TGTGCCTGGAGTCAGGGGGGGAGCTCCTATAATTCACCCCTCCACTTT. Protein product: CAWSQGGSSYNSPLHF.

The rearrangement joins TRBV7-2 to TRBJ1-1, with D uncertain. Trimming cost V 5 bases and J 7 bases, with 23 bases left between them. In germline, CDR1 is SGHTA, CDR2 FQGNSA. The CDR3 covers 16 residues. DNA of the CDR3: TGTGCCAGCAGCCTCTTAGTATATACGACTGCGAGTGAAGCTTTCTTT. Protein product: CASSLLVYTTASEAFF.

The chain uses TRBV29-1 and TRBJ1-2; maybe TRBD1 (5 bases). Trimming shortened V by 6 bases and J by 8 bases, and 16 bases separated the two germline ends. CDR3 size: 12 residues. Germline assignment: CDR1 SQVTM and CDR2 ANQGSEA. The CDR3 DNA is TGCAGCGTGGGGGAAGGGCAGCGAGGCTACACCTTC. Translating it yields CSVGEGQRGYTF.

This chain's CDR3 is CASFGDRRSEQYF. CDR3 bases: TGTGCCAGCTTTGGGGACAGACGGTCCGAGCAGTACTTC. The genes are TRBV28 and TRBJ2-7; 7 bases fit TRBD1. V shed 8 bases and J 6 bases; nucleotides not matched to a gene: 10. Germline-derived CDR1 and CDR2 are MDHEN and SYDVKM. This CDR3 is 13 amino acids long.

This rearrangement joins TRBV5-8 to TRBJ2-7; D gene uncertain. Germline CDR1 and CDR2: SGHTS and YDEGEE. Trimming cost V 4 bases and J 7 bases, with 18 bases left between them. There are 14 residues in the CDR3. The CDR3: CASSQTLGPEEQYF. In DNA form, the CDR3 reads TGTGCCAGCAGCCAAACCCTGGGCCCGGAGGAGCAGTACTTC.

This clone appeared once. The chain couples TRBV19 to TRBJ2-3; D possibly uses TRBD1 or TRBD2 (5 bases each). This CDR3 contains 15 residues. With 1 base removed from V and 4 bases from J, the gap between germline ends came to 12 bases. Germline-derived CDR1 and CDR2 are LNHDA and SQIVND (reference sequence). For the CDR3, the DNA is TGTGCCAGTAGTATAGCGAGGGGTAGGGCAGATACGCAGTATTTT. It yields the protein CASSIARGRADTQYF.

The rearrangement links TRBV5-1 to TRBJ2-6; D is uncertain. The germline V gene encodes CDR1 SGHRS and CDR2 YFSETQ. This CDR3 spans 14 amino acids. The V end was cut by 0 bases, the J end by 3 bases, with 4 bases between. The CDR3 is CASSLDVGANVLTF. The DNA for the CDR3 is TGCGCCAGCAGCTTGGACGTTGGGGCCAACGTCCTGACTTTC.

In its sample, this clone was seen once. The sample carries other DNA sequences with the same CDR3. The CDR3 nucleotides read TGTGCCAGCAGTGAGGGACAGGGGGCGTACGAGCAGTACTTC. Translation gives CASSEGQGAYEQYF. The V gene is TRBV6-1, the J gene TRBJ2-7; TRBD1 agrees at 12 bases. The V and J ends lost 3 bases and 4 bases, in that order; junction bases with no gene match: 1. Germline assignment: CDR1 MNHNS and CDR2 SASEGT. The CDR3 extends over 14 amino acids.

J is TRBJ1-1 and V is TRBV5-8; D remains unclear. The V end lost 2 bases, the J end lost 6 bases, and 14 bases lay between the germline ends. Per germline, CDR1 SGHTS and CDR2 YDEGEE. The CDR3 contains 14 residues. CDR3 sequence reads: CASSFWAGRAEAFF. The CDR3 coding sequence is TGTGCCAGCAGCTTTTGGGCAGGTCGGGCTGAAGCTTTCTTT.

The V call is TRBV27, the J call TRBJ1-5; tentative D call: TRBD1 (6 bases). The length of the CDR3 is 15 residues. CDR1 and CDR2 from the germline V gene are MNHEY and SMNVEV (reference sequence). V lost 6 bases to trimming and J lost 6 bases, with 18 bases between them. As DNA, the CDR3 is TGTGCCAGCAGCTTACTCCCAGGGGCCGGTCAGCCCCAGCATTTT. This gives the protein CASSLLPGAGQPQHF.